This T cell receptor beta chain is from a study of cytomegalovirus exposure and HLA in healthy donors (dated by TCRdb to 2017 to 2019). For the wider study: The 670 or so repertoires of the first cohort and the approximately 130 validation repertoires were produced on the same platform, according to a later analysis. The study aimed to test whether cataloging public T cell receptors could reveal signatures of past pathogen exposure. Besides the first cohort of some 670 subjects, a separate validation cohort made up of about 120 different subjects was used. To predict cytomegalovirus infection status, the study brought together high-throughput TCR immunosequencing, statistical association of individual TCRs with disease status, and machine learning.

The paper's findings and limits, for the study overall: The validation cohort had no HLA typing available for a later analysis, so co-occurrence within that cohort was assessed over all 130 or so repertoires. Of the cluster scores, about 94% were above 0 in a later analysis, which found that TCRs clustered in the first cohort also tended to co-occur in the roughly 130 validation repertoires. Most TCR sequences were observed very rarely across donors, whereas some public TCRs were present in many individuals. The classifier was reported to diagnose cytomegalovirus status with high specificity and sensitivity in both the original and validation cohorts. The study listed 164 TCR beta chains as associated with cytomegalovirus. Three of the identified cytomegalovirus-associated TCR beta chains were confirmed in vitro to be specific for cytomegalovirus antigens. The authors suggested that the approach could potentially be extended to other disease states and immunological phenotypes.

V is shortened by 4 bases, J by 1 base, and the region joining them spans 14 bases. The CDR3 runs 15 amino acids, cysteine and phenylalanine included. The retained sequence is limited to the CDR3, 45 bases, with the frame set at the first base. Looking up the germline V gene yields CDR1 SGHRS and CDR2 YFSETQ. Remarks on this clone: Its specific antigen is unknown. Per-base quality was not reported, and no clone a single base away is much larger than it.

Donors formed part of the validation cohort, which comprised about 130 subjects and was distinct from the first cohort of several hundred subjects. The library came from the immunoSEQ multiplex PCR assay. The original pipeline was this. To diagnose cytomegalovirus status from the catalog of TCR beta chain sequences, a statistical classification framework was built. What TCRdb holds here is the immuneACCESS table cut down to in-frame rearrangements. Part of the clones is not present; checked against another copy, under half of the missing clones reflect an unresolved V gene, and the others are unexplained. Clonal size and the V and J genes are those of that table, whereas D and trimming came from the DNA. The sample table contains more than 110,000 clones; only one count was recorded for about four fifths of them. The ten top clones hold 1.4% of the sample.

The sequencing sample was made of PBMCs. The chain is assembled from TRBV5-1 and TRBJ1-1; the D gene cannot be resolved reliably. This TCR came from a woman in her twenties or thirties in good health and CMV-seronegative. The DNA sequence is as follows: TGCGCCAGCAGCCGGGTCGGAGGAGAGAACACTGAAGCTTTCTTT. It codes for CASSRVGGENTEAFF.